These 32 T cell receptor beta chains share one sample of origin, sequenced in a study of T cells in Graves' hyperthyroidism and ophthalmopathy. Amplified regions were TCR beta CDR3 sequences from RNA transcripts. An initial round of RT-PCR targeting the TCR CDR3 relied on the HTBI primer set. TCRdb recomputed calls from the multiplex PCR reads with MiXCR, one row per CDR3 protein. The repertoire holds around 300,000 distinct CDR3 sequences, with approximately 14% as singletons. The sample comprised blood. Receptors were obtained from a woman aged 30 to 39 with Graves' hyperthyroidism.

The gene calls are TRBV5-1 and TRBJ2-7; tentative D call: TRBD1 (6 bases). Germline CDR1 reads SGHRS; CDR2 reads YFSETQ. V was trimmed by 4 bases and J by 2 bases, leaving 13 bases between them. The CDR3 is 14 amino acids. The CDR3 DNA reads TGCGCCAGCAGCCTGGACAGCAAAGCCTACGAGCAGTACTTC. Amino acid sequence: CASSLDSKAYEQYF.

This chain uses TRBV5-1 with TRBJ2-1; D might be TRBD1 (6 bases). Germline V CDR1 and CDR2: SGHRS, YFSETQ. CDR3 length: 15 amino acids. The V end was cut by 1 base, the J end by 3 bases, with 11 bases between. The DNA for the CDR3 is TGCGCCAGCAGCTTGACAGGGACGAACTACAATGAGCAGTTCTTC. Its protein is CASSLTGTNYNEQFF.

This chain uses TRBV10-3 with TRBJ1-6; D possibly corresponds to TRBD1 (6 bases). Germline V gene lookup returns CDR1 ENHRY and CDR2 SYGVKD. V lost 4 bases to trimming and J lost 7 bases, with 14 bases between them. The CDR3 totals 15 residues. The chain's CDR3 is CAISAGDTSNSPLHF. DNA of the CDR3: TGTGCCATCAGTGCCGGGGACACTAGCAATTCACCCCTCCACTTT.

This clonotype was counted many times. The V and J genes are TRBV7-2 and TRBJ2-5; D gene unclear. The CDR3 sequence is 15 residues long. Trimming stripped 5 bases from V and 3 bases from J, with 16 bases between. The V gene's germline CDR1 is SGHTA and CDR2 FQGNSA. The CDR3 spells CASSANSRIKETQYF. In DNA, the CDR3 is TGTGCCAGCAGCGCGAACTCCCGGATTAAAGAGACCCAGTACTTC.

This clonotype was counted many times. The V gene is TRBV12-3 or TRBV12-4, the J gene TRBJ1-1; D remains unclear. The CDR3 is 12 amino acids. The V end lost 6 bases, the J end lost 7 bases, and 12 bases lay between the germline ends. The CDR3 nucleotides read TGTGCCAGCAGCATTGGACGGAATGAAGCTTTCTTT. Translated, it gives CASSIGRNEAFF.

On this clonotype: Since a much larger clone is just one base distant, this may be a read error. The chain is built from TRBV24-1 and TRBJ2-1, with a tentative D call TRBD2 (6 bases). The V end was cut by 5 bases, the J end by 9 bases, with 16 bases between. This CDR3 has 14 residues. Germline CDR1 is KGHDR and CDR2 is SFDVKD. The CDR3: CATSGPGDSSEQFF. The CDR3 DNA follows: TGTGCCACCAGTGGCCCCGGGGACTCGTCTGAGCAGTTCTTC.

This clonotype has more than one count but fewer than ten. The chain's CDR3 is CSVGKGPMNTEAFF. CDR3 bases: TGCAGCGTAGGAAAAGGTCCTATGAACACTGAAGCTTTCTTT. This sequence joins TRBV29-1 and TRBJ1-1; unclear D gene. Trimming removed 6 bases at V and 0 bases at J, with 14 bases between. CDR3 size: 14 residues. From germline, CDR1 is SQVTM and CDR2 ANQGSEA. The full variable domain, its missing parts supplied by reference TRBV29-1 and TRBJ1-1, is SAVISQKPSRDICQRGTSLTIQCQVDSQVTMMFWYRQQPGQSLTLIATANQGSEATYESGFVIDKFPISRPNLTFSTLTVSNMSPEDSSIYLCSVGKGPMNTEAFFGQGTRLTVV.

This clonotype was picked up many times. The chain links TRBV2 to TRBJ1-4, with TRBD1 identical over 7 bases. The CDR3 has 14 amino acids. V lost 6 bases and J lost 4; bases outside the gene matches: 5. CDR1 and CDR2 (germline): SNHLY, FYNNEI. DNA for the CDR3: TGTGCCAGCAGGGTACAGGGGTTTAATGAAAAACTGTTTTTT. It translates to CASRVQGFNEKLFF.

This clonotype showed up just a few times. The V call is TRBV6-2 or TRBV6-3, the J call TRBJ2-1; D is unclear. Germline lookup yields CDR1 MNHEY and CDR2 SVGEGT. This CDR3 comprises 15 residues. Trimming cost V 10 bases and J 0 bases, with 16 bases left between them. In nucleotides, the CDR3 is TGTGCCACCCAGAACCCTGGAAGCTCCTACAATGAGCAGTTCTTC. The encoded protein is CATQNPGSSYNEQFF.

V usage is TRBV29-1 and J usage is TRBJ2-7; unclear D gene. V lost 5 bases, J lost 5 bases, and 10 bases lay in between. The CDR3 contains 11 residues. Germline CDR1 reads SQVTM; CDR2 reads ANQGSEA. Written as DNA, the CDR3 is TGCAGCGTTAGGAAGGGTCACGAGCAGTACTTC. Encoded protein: CSVRKGHEQYF.

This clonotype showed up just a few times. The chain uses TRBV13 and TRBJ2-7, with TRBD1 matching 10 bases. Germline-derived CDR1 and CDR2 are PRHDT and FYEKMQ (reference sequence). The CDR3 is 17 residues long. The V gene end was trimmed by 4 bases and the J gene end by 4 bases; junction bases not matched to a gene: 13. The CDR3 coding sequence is TGTGCCAGCAGCTCCCAATCGGGGGACAGGGGACGGTACGAGCAGTACTTC. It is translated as CASSSQSGDRGRYEQYF.

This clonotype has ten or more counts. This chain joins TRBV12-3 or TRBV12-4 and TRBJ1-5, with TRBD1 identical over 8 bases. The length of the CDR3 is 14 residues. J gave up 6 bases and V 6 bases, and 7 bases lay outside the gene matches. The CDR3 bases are TGTGCCAGCAGCTCGACAGGGGAAGGTCAGCCCCAGCATTTT. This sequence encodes CASSSTGEGQPQHF.

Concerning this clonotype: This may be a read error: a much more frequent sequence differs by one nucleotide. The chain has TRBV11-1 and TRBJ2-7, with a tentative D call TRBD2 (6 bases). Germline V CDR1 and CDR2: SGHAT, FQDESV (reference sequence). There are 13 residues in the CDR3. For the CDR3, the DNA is TGTGCCAGCAGTAGGACTACTCCCTACGATCAGTACTTC. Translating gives CASSRTTPYDQYF. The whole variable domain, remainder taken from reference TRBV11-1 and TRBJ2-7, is EAEVAQSPRYKITEKSQAVAFWCDPISGHATLYWYRQILGQGPELLVQFQDESVVDDSQLPKDRFSAERLKGVDSTLKIQPAELGDSAMYLCASSRTTPYDQYFGPGTRLTVT.

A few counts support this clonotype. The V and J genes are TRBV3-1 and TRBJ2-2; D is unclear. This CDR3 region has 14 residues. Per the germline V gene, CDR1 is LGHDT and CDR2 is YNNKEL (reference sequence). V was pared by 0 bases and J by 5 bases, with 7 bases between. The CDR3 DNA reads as TGTGCCAGCAGCCAAGATCTTACAACCGGGGAGCTGTTTTTT. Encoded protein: CASSQDLTTGELFF.

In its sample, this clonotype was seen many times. In nucleotides, the CDR3 is TGTGCCTGTGATATGAACACTGAAGCTTTCTTT. Protein sequence: CACDMNTEAFF. This rearrangement joins TRBV30 to TRBJ1-1; D is ambiguous. Trimming stripped 6 bases from V and 0 bases from J, with 5 bases between. This CDR3 has 11 amino acids. Germline V lookup: CDR1 GTSNPN, CDR2 SVGIG (reference sequence).

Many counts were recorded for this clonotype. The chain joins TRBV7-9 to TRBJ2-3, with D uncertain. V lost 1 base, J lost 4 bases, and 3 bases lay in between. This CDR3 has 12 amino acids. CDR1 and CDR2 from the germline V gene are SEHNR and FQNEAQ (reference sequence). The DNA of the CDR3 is TGTGCCAGCAGCTTAGGCGCAGATACGCAGTATTTT. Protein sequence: CASSLGADTQYF.

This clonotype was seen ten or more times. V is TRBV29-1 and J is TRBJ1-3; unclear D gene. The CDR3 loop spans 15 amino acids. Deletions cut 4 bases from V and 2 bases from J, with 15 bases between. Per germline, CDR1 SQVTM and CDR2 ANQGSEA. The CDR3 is CSVVTPGSAGNTIYF. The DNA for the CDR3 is TGCAGCGTTGTAACCCCTGGCTCAGCTGGAAACACCATATATTTT.

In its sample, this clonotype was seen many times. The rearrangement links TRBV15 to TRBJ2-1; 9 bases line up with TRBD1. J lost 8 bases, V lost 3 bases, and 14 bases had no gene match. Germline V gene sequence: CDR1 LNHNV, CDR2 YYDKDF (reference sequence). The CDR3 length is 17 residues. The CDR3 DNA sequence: TGTGCCACCAGCAGGGAACGAACGGGGACAGGGAAACATGAGCAGTTCTTC. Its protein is CATSRERTGTGKHEQFF. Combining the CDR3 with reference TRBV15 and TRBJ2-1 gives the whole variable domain DAMVIQNPRYQVTQFGKPVTLSCSQTLNHNVMYWYQQKSSQAPKLLFHYYDKDFNNEADTPDNFQSRRPNTSFCFLDIRSPGLGDTAMYLCATSRERTGTGKHEQFFGPGTRLTVL.

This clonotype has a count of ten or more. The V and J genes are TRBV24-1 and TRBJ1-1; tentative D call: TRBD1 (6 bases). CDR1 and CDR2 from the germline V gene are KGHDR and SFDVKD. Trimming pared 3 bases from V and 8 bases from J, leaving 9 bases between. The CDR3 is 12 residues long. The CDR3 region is CATSDGQTEAFF. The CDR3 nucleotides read TGTGCCACCAGTGATGGACAGACGGAAGCTTTCTTT.

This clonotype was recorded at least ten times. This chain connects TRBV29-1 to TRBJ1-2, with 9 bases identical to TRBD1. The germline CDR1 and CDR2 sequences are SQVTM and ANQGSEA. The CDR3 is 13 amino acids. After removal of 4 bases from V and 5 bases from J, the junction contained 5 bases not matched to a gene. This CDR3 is CSVATGGQYGYTF. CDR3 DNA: TGCAGCGTTGCGACAGGGGGGCAATATGGCTACACCTTC.

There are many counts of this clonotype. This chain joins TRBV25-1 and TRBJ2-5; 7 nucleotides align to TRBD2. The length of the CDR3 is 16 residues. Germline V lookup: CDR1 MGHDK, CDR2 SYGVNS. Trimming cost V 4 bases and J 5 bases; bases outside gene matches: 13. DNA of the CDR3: TGTGCCAGCAGTGCTCCCTCCAGCGGGATAATGGAGACCCAGTACTTC. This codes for CASSAPSSGIMETQYF.

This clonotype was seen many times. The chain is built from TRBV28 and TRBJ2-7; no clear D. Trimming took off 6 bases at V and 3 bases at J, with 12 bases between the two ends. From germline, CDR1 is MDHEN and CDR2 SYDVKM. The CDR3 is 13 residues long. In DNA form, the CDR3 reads TGTGCCAGCAGCGACCCTACAAGCTACGAGCAGTACTTC. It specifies CASSDPTSYEQYF.

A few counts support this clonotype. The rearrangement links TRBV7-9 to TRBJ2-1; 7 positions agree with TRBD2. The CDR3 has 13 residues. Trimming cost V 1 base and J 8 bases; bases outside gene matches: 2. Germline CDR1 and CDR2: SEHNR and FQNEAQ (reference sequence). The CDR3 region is CASSLGDYDEQFF. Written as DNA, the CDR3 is TGTGCCAGCAGCTTAGGGGACTATGATGAGCAGTTCTTC. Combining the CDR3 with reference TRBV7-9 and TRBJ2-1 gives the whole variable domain DTGVSQNPRHKITKRGQNVTFRCDPISEHNRLYWYRQTLGQGPEFLTYFQNEAQLEKSRLLSDRFSAERPKGSFSTLEIQRTEQGDSAMYLCASSLGDYDEQFFGPGTRLTVL.

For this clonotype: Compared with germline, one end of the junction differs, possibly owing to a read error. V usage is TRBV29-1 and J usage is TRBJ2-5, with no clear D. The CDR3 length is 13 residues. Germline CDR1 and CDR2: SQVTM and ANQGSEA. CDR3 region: CSVGGTRQETRYF. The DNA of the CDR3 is TGCAGCGTTGGAGGCACAAGACAAGAGACCCGGTACTTC.

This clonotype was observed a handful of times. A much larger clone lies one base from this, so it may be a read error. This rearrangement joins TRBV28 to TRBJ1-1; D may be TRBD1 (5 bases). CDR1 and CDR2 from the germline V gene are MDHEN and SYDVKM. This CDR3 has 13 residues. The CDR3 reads CASQYDRELEASF. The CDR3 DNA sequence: TGTGCCAGCCAATATGACAGAGAACTTGAAGCTTCCTTT.

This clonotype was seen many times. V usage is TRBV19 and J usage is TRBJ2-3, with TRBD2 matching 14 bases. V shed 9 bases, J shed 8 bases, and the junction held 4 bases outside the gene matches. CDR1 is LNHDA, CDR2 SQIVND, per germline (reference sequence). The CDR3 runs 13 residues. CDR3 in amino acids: CASGLAGGSTQYF. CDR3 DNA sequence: TGTGCCAGCGGACTAGCGGGAGGTTCTACGCAGTATTTT.

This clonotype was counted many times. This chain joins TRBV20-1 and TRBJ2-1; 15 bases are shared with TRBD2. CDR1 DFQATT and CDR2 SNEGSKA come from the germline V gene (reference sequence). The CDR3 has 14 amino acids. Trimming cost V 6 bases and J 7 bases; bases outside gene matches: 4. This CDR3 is CSAVGLAGGNEQFF. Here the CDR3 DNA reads TGCAGTGCCGTAGGACTAGCGGGAGGGAATGAGCAGTTCTTC.

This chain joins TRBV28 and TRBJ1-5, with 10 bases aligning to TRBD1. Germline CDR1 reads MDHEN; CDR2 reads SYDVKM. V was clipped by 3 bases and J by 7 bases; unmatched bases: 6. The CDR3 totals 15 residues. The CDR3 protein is CASSFKTGGWQPQHF. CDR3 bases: TGTGCCAGCAGTTTCAAGACAGGGGGCTGGCAGCCCCAGCATTTT. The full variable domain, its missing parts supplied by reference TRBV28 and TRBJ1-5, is DVKVTQSSRYLVKRTGEKVFLECVQDMDHENMFWYRQDPGLGLRLIYFSYDVKMKEKGDIPEGYSVSREKKERFSLILESASTNQTSMYLCASSFKTGGWQPQHFGDGTRLSIL.

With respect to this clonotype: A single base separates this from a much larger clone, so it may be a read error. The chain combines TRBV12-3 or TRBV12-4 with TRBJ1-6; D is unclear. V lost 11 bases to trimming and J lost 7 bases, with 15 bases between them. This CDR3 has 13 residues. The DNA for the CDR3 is TGTGCCGGCCGAAGACGGGAGAATTCACCCCTCCACTTT. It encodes CAGRRRENSPLHF.

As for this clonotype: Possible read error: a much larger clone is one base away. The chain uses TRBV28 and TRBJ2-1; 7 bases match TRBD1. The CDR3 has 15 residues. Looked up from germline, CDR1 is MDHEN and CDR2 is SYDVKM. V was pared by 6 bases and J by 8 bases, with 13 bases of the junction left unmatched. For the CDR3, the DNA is TGTGCCAGCAGCATATCCGGGACAGTTAACGATGAGCAGTTCTTC. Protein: CASSISGTVNDEQFF.

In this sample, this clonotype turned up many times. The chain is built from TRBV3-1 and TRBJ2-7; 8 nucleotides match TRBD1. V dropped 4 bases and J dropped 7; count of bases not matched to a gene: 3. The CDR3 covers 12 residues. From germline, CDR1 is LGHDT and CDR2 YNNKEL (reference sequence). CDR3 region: CASSPTGEEQYF. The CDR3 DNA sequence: TGTGCCAGCAGCCCGACAGGGGAGGAGCAGTACTTC.

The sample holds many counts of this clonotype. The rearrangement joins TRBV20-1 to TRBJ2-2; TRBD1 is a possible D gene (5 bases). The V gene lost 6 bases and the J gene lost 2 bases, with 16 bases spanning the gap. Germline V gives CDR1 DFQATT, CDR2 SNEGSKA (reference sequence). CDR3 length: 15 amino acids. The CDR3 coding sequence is TGCAGTGCCGCCCTACAGGAGACTAACACCGGGGAGCTGTTTTTT. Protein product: CSAALQETNTGELFF.